This T cell receptor (beta chain) emerged from a study of blood T cell repertoires in COVID-19. About the research overall: Samples representing acute and convalescent COVID-19 were sourced from the United States, Italy and Spain. PBMCs, B-cell-depleted T cells, or T cells provided the cDNA or gDNA that made up the material.

Authors' processing steps: From reference gene primer amplification, estimates of nucleated cell counts were derived. TCRdb keeps only in-frame clones here, not all; method: immunoSEQ multiplex PCR. V and J calls plus clone size are reproduced from that table; the DNA served to infer D and trimming. Here the sample spans some 180,000 clones, over 75% being singletons. Sequencing used peripheral blood. The sequence derives from a woman aged 80 or over with active or convalescent COVID-19.

The CDR3 protein is CASSGTSIGAGEQYF. CDR3 nucleotide sequence: TGCGCCAGCAGCGGGACTAGCATTGGGGCGGGGGAGCAGTACTTC. The V and J genes are TRBV10-2 and TRBJ2-7; 9 nucleotides match TRBD2. The ends lost 6 bases at V and 7 bases at J; junction bases unmatched: 13. This CDR3 spans 15 amino acids. In germline, CDR1 is WSHSY, CDR2 SAAADI.